This T cell receptor (beta chain) was observed in a study of T-cell reconstitution after alpha-beta-depleted transplantation in children. General study results and limits: At day 60, the high TCRbeta diversity found in some patients originated from recipient T cells and thymic progenitors that had survived. T-cell numbers and diversity, one year after transplant, stemmed largely from T cells that were newly produced. There were reportedly several hundred expanded graft clones from which alpha-beta T cells came about two months after transplant.

The germline gives CDR1 KGHSH, CDR2 LQKENI. Trimming removed 5 bases from V and 5 bases from J, with 15 bases in between. CDR3 length equals 14 residues. Preparation of the TCRbeta library used unique molecular identifiers. Each CDR3 protein gets one entry after TCRdb re-called the PCR reads with MiXCR. The table records under 850,000 distinct CDR3 sequences, around 14% of them present only once. This clonotype has more than one count but fewer than ten. Its antigen remains unknown. V usage is TRBV18 and J usage is TRBJ2-5, with D unclear. The clonotype originates from a girl aged 2 to 9 with congenital amegakaryocytic thrombocytopenia, due to receive a stem cell transplant. The sequences come from PBMCs, collected before TCRalphabeta/CD19-depleted stem cell transplant. As DNA, the CDR3 is TGTGCCAGCTCAAGGGCCAGGACCGAGGAGACCCAGTACTTC. Translated: CASSRARTEETQYF.